A selection of T cell receptor beta chains follows, all from one sample in a study of regulatory T cells in long-lasting Graves disease. TCRdb itself ran the multiplex PCR reads through MiXCR, one entry per CDR3 protein. There are over 650,000 distinct CDR3 sequences in the sample; roughly 30% occur only once, and 40% to 50% lies in the top ten. Sequencing was performed on peripheral blood mononuclear cells (PBMCs), taken when the disease was refractory, from a patient treated with antithyroid drugs. Every receptor here comes from a female donor with Graves disease. CDR3s include the opening cysteine and the closing phenylalanine or tryptophan. Each record gives: J gene, V gene, clone size, D gene, CDR3 DNA, CDR3 protein. A D gene is named only where the DNA matches it firmly. Size tells how often a clone was seen (once, few, many) or the class of an expanded clone, and some rows leave it out.

TRBJ1-1,TRBV2,.,TRBD1,TGTGCCAGCAGTGCACGACAGGGGATGAGCACTGAAGCTTTCTTT,CASSARQGMSTEAFF
TRBJ2-7,TRBV2,many,.,TGTGCCAGCAGTGATCTTCAGGGGATGTACGAGCAGTACTTC,CASSDLQGMYEQYF
TRBJ1-3,TRBV6-1,few,.,TGTGCCAGCAGCCCCTGGGGGGAGAGAGGAAACACCATATATTTT,CASSPWGERGNTIYF
TRBJ2-7,TRBV5-1,.,.,TGCGCCAGCAGCCAATGGGACGGCATATACGAGCAGTACTTC,CASSQWDGIYEQYF
TRBJ1-1,TRBV6-1,few,.,TGTGCCAGCACCCCCCGGGTGAGCACTGAAGCTTTCTTT,CASTPRVSTEAFF
TRBJ1-2,TRBV6-1,many,.,TGTGCCAGCAATGAAGCTAACTATGGCTACACCTTC,CASNEANYGYTF
TRBJ2-1,TRBV20-1,.,.,TGCAGTGCTAGAGAGCCCGGACAGTTGGTCGATGAGCAGTTCTTC,CSAREPGQLVDEQFF
TRBJ2-5,TRBV30,.,TRBD1,TGTGCCTGGAGGGAGGACATGAGGGGGCCCCAGTACTTC,CAWREDMRGPQYF
TRBJ1-1,TRBV24-1,many,.,TGTGCCACCAGTCCCAGGGCATCACTTCCCTCCGAAACTTTCCCGACTTATGGCACTGAAGCTTTCTTT,CATSPRASLPSETFPTYGTEAFF
TRBJ2-7,TRBV5-1,.,TRBD2,TGCGCCAGTAGCGGGAGCCACTCCTACGAGCAGTACTTC,CASSGSHSYEQYF
TRBJ2-5,TRBV28,many,TRBD1,TGTGCCAGCAGTTTAGAAGGACAGGGAGGAGAGACCCAGTACTTC,CASSLEGQGGETQYF
TRBJ2-2,TRBV19,.,TRBD2,TGTGCCAGTAGTATCCTTGCTTCCTTCCCTAGCGGGGGGCAAATTTCAACCGGGGAGCTGTTTTTT,CASSILASFPSGGQISTGELFF